This T cell receptor beta chain was sequenced in a study of Graves' ophthalmopathy and Graves' hyperthyroidism. On the study more broadly: There was a collection of peripheral blood at initial diagnosis, before any treatment.

This clonotype appeared many times. What it binds is not known. Scientists amplified the TCR beta CDR3 regions from RNA transcripts. First-round RT-PCR with HTBI primers preceded a second-round multiplex PCR. Each CDR3 protein is one row after TCRdb ran MiXCR on the multiplex PCR reads. This table holds some 370,000 distinct CDR3 sequences, 15% to 20% found once. Eligible hyperthyroidism cases comprised new diagnoses of under 2 months' duration in individuals aged 18 to 65. Trimming pared 1 base from V and 3 bases from J, leaving 6 bases between. Germline V gives CDR1 SGHTA, CDR2 FQGTGA. The CDR3 loop spans 13 amino acids. Study-level points and caveats: In separating ophthalmopathy from stable hyperthyroidism, a 13-signature model achieved 85% to 90% sensitivity and around 80% specificity. The blood repertoire also included most expanded thyroid clonotypes above 0.001 frequency.

The clonotype was recovered from an adult woman with stable Graves' hyperthyroidism. V and J are TRBV7-3 and TRBJ1-1; maybe TRBD1 (5 bases). Source material: peripheral blood. The CDR3 loop reads CASSLSRDTEAFF. In DNA, the CDR3 is TGTGCCAGCAGCTTAAGCAGGGACACTGAAGCTTTCTTT.